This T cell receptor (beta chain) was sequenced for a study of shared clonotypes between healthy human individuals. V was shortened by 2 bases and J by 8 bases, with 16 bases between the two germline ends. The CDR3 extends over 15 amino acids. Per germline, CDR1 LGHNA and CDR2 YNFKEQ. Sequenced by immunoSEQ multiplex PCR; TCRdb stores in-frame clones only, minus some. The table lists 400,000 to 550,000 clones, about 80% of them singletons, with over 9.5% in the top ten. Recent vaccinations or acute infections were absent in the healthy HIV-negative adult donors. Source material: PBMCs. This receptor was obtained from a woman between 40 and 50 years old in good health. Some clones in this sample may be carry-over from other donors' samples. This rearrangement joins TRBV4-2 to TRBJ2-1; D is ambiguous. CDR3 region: CASSQSLSVVYEQFF. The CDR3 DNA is TGTGCCAGCAGCCAATCCTTGTCGGTGGTTTATGAGCAGTTCTTC.